The 13 T cell receptor beta chains listed next were all sequenced from one sample in a study of early stage breast cancer tumors. This table comes from immunoSEQ multiplex PCR, and its TCRdb copy is limited to in-frame clones, with some not included. Seen here are 12,000 to 15,000 clones, about 81% observed once, and the top ten hold 4.9%. Sequences were obtained from normal breast tissue next to the tumor. The receptors shown here come from a person aged 25 to 39 with breast cancer.

This chain links TRBV10-2 with TRBJ2-5; the D gene is possibly TRBD1 (6 bases). The germline V gene has CDR1 WSHSY and CDR2 SAAADI. CDR3 length: 14 residues. V lost 3 bases, J lost 3 bases, and 11 bases lay in between. In DNA form, the CDR3 reads TGCGCCAGCAGTGACCTATACAGGGAAGAGACCCAGTACTTC. Amino acids: CASSDLYREETQYF.

V gene TRBV6-6 combines with J gene TRBJ1-1; D is ambiguous. V was pared by 7 bases and J by 1 base, with 4 bases between. Germline loops: CDR1 MNHNY, CDR2 SVGAGI (reference sequence). The CDR3 runs to 11 residues. CDR3 nucleotide sequence: TGTGCCAGCACAAAGAACACTGAAGCTTTCTTT. Protein sequence: CASTKNTEAFF.

The rearrangement joins TRBV9 to TRBJ1-3, with unresolved D. The germline gives CDR1 SGDLS, CDR2 YYNGEE. Trimming removed 2 bases at V and 0 bases at J, with 9 bases between. CDR3 size: 15 residues. The CDR3 protein is CASSVNARSGNTIYF. CDR3 coding DNA: TGTGCCAGCAGCGTCAACGCCCGCTCTGGAAACACCATATATTTT. The variable domain in full, completed from reference TRBV9 and TRBJ1-3, reads DSGVTQTPKHLITATGQRVTLRCSPRSGDLSVYWYQQSLDQGLQFLIQYYNGEERAKGNILERFSAQQFPDLHSELNLSSLELGDSALYFCASSVNARSGNTIYFGEGSWLTVV.

The gene calls are TRBV27 and TRBJ1-2; 7 bases map to TRBD1. This CDR3 has 14 amino acids. Germline V gene sequence: CDR1 MNHEY, CDR2 SMNVEV (reference sequence). V dropped 6 bases and J dropped 8; count of bases not matched to a gene: 12. CDR3 bases: TGTGCCAGCAGGCGTCAGGGGGGGAGTATAGGCTACACCTTC. It is translated as CASRRQGGSIGYTF.

CDR3 sequence (DNA): TGTGCCAGCAGCTCACAGGCAGGGGCTGAAGCTTTCTTT. Protein: CASSSQAGAEAFF. This chain joins TRBV7-9 and TRBJ1-1; D is perhaps TRBD1 (6 bases). Germline V lookup: CDR1 SEHNR, CDR2 FQNEAQ (reference sequence). The CDR3 is 13 amino acids. The V gene lost 4 bases and the J gene lost 6 bases, with 12 bases spanning the gap.

The rearrangement uses TRBV25-1 and TRBJ2-5, with D possibly being TRBD2 (5 bases). V gave up 0 bases and J gave up 4 bases, with 18 bases separating them. CDR3 length: 17 amino acids. Looked up from germline, CDR1 is MGHDK and CDR2 is SYGVNS. The CDR3 loop reads CASSEYSSRGSRETQYF. CDR3 sequence (DNA): TGTGCCAGCAGTGAATATTCATCCCGGGGATCGCGAGAGACCCAGTACTTC.

The rearrangement joins TRBV4-1 to TRBJ1-1, with D maybe TRBD1 (6 bases). The ends were cut back, 3 bases at V and 0 bases at J, with 11 bases in the middle. Germline V gene lookup returns CDR1 MGHRA and CDR2 YSYEKL. The CDR3 runs to 15 residues. In DNA form, the CDR3 reads TGCGCCAGCAGCCAGGGCAGGGGTATGAACACTGAAGCTTTCTTT. This encodes CASSQGRGMNTEAFF.

The chain is built from TRBV6-6 and TRBJ2-1; possibly TRBD2 for D (6 bases). The CDR3 has 15 residues. Trimming took off 5 bases at V and 1 base at J, with 12 bases between the two ends. Germline values: CDR1 MNHNY, CDR2 SVGAGI (reference sequence). The CDR3, as DNA: TGTGCCAGCAGTCCCGTGGAGGGATCCTACAATGAGCAGTTCTTC. It specifies CASSPVEGSYNEQFF.

The chain employs TRBV11-3 and TRBJ2-3, with D possibly TRBD2 on 6 matching bases. Trimming took 1 base from V and 4 from J, leaving 9 bases between them. The CDR3 runs 14 residues. From germline, CDR1 is SGHNT and CDR2 YENEEA. The CDR3 region is CASSLAGRSDTQYF. DNA for the CDR3: TGTGCCAGCAGCTTAGCCGGGAGATCAGATACGCAGTATTTT. The full variable domain, rest sourced from reference TRBV11-3 and TRBJ2-3, is EAGVVQSPRYKIIEKKQPVAFWCNPISGHNTLYWYLQNLGQGPELLIRYENEEAVDDSQLPKDRFSAERLKGVDSTLKIQPAELGDSAVYLCASSLAGRSDTQYFGPGTRLTVL.

This chain uses TRBV28 with TRBJ2-7; 11 bases line up with TRBD2. The V and J ends lost 2 bases and 0 bases, in that order; junction bases with no gene match: 0. CDR1 is MDHEN, CDR2 SYDVKM, per germline. The CDR3 consists of 15 residues. CDR3 sequence (DNA): TGTGCCAGCAGTTTAGGGACTAGCGGCTCCTACGAGCAGTACTTC. It encodes CASSLGTSGSYEQYF.

J is TRBJ2-5 and V is TRBV5-4; no clear D gene. CDR3 length equals 15 residues. Germline CDR1 SGHNT, CDR2 YYREEE (reference sequence). V was pared by 4 bases and J by 1 base, with 14 bases between. The DNA for the CDR3 is TGTGCCAGCAGCCAAGCGTCCGGGTTCCAAGAGACCCAGTACTTC. Encoded protein: CASSQASGFQETQYF.

The chain employs TRBV30 and TRBJ2-3; TRBD2 matches at 8 bases. The CDR3 spans 13 residues. Germline V gene lookup returns CDR1 GTSNPN and CDR2 SVGIG (reference sequence). V was clipped by 5 bases and J by 2 bases; unmatched bases: 3. Written as DNA, the CDR3 is TGTGCCTGGCATAGCGGGGTCACAGATACGCAGTATTTT. It encodes CAWHSGVTDTQYF.

V gene TRBV7-2 combines with J gene TRBJ2-5, with unresolved D. This CDR3 has 13 residues. The V gene lost 3 bases and the J gene lost 2 bases, with 7 bases spanning the gap. Germline values: CDR1 SGHTA, CDR2 FQGNSA. The CDR3 DNA follows: TGTGCCAGCAGCTTGGGGAAGCAAGAGACCCAGTACTTC. Amino acid sequence: CASSLGKQETQYF.